The subject of this entry is one T cell receptor (beta chain). The antigen is unknown. Clones were sequenced by immunoSEQ multiplex PCR, and TCRdb holds only the in-frame ones, with some missing. Among about 340,000 clones listed, over 70% were seen once. The sample comes from a study of shared clonotypes between healthy human individuals. Germline V gives CDR1 MNHNS, CDR2 SASEGT. There are 13 residues in the CDR3. V was pared by 0 bases and J by 4 bases, with 7 bases between. Study-level findings and limits: Researchers found naive subsets generally carried larger estimated richness than memory subsets.

This receptor was obtained from a young man in good health. The chain joins TRBV6-1 to TRBJ2-7; D remains unclear. Material for sequencing was memory CD4+ T cells sorted from blood. Subset defined: CD45RA-negative fraction. CDR3 coding DNA: TGTGCCAGCAGTGAAGCGCCCACGTACGAGCAGTACTTC. Encoded protein: CASSEAPTYEQYF.